The clone carrying this T cell receptor beta chain has just a few counts. Its antigen is as yet unknown. The sample is drawn from a study of vaccination effects on CD4 cells after COVID-19. Study-wide context: Post-vaccine sampling occurred a median 72 days after the second dose. Overall study findings and caveats: Small numbers of convalescent patients limited the study. It also lacked early post-infection timepoints. Both infection-induced and vaccine-induced clones contracted markedly at late post-vaccination timepoints.

The germline V and J ends were trimmed by 2 bases and 7 bases, with 7 bases remaining between them. This CDR3 contains 13 residues. Germline V gives CDR1 SGHNT, CDR2 YYREEE (reference sequence). This table comes from immunoSEQ multiplex PCR, and its TCRdb copy is limited to in-frame clones, with some not included. The data contain some 30,000 clones, 82% of them singletons. Pools of viral peptides were used by the ViraFEST assay to expand antigen-specific CD4+ T cells ahead of sequencing. It was after approximately 11 days of culture that CD4+ T cells were isolated. All participants had two doses of either the BNT162b2 or mRNA-1273 vaccine. Each culture well received roughly 1.9 million PBMC. These cells were then cultured in IMDM with approximately 9.8 IU/ml IL-2 and around 10 ug/ml peptides.

V gene TRBV5-4 combines with J gene TRBJ1-6; maybe TRBD1 (6 bases). This clonotype originated in a human donor who received a COVID-19 vaccine. Some clones in this sample may be carry-over from other donors' samples. This specimen consisted of CD4+ T cells from PBMCs cultured with HCoV-NL63 spike peptides, obtained after COVID-19 vaccination. Here the CDR3 reads CASSFQGNSPLHF. The CDR3 nucleotides are TGTGCCAGCAGCTTCCAGGGGAATTCACCCCTCCACTTT.